This TCR beta chain was identified in a study of PD-1 blockade in mismatch repair-deficient tumors. About the study: Patients had over ten mismatch repair-deficient cancer types and were previously treated and progressing. General study results and limits: Tumor-resident clones, often undetectable pretreatment in blood, expanded then contracted after pembrolizumab.

On this clone: Its antigen is not known.

Germline-derived CDR1 and CDR2 are SNHLY and FYNNEI. This CDR3 region has 15 residues. The V gene end was trimmed by 0 bases and the J gene end by 8 bases; junction bases not matched to a gene: 8. PCR or immunohistochemistry showed mismatch repair deficiency in every enrolled patient. Clones were read by immunoSEQ multiplex PCR, and TCRdb kept only the in-frame ones, dropping some. Of under 50,000 clones listed, around four fifths are singletons. Sequenced here: PBMCs, sampled roughly 39 weeks after starting pembrolizumab. The receptor was isolated from an adult with mismatch repair-deficient cancer. The rearrangement joins TRBV2 to TRBJ2-3; the match to TRBD2 covers 7 bases. The CDR3 DNA is TGTGCCAGCAGTGAAGCGGGAGGGGCCCCGGGTACGCAGTATTTT. Protein: CASSEAGGAPGTQYF.